The T cell receptor (beta chain) described here comes from a study of blood T cell repertoires in COVID-19. As for the study in general: The United States, Italy and Spain supplied acute and convalescent COVID-19 samples. Sources were T cells, B-cell-depleted T cells, or PBMCs; the material itself was cDNA or gDNA.

This CDR3 is 13 amino acids long. The V end lost 8 bases, the J end lost 6 bases, and 15 bases lay between the germline ends. Germline assignment: CDR1 SGHTA and CDR2 FQGNSA. Per the original data handling: Reference gene primer amplification gave estimated nucleated cell counts. Clones were sequenced by immunoSEQ multiplex PCR, and TCRdb holds only the in-frame ones, with some missing. V, J and clone size are those of that table, while D and trimming were read from the DNA. The table includes roughly 200,000 clones, 70% to 90% detected once. The rearrangement joins TRBV7-2 to TRBJ2-3; a weak D match, TRBD1 (5 bases). Sequenced material: peripheral blood. The sequence was obtained from a man between 60 and 75 years old with acute or convalescent COVID-19. This chain's CDR3 is CASGNSRVDTQYF. The CDR3 DNA reads as TGTGCCAGCGGTAACAGCAGGGTGGATACGCAGTATTTT.